The 12 T cell receptor beta chains presented below share a single source sample, sequenced in a study of OX40 agonist ivuxolimab in advanced cancers. Measured with immunoSEQ multiplex PCR; TCRdb has only the in-frame clones, and not every one. Of some 130,000 clones in the sample, approximately 92% were seen once. The sequencing used CD4+ or CD8+ T cells sorted from blood, collected in a trial of the OX40 agonist ivuxolimab. The receptors derive from an adult with an advanced solid tumor such as melanoma, head and neck, liver or kidney cancer.

V and J are TRBV20-1 and TRBJ1-2; D is unclear. The CDR3 has 11 residues. The V end was cut by 5 bases, the J end by 6 bases, with 10 bases between. CDR1 and CDR2 from the germline V gene are DFQATT and SNEGSKA (reference sequence). The CDR3 is CSAFYPNGYTF. The CDR3 DNA reads TGCAGTGCTTTCTACCCAAATGGCTACACCTTC.

V and J are TRBV28 and TRBJ2-1; no clear D gene. This CDR3 comprises 13 residues. V shed 8 bases and J shed 2 bases, with 10 bases lying between them. CDR1 is MDHEN and CDR2 is SYDVKM in the germline V gene. The CDR3 coding sequence is TGTGCCAGCGGCAGACGCGCCTACAATGAGCAGTTCTTC. It yields the protein CASGRRAYNEQFF.

The chain links TRBV5-4 to TRBJ2-5; possible D gene TRBD2, 5 bases. This CDR3 is 14 amino acids long. The germline V gene has CDR1 SGHNT and CDR2 YYREEE (reference sequence). V lost 3 bases and J lost 0, with 9 bases in between. CDR3 region: CASSSEVNQETQYF. CDR3 in DNA: TGTGCCAGCAGCTCGGAGGTAAACCAAGAGACCCAGTACTTC.

This chain uses TRBV6-5 with TRBJ2-7, with D unclear. The CDR3 contains 15 residues. Trimming pared 0 bases from V and 0 bases from J, leaving 9 bases between. The germline CDR1 and CDR2 sequences are MNHEY and SVGAGI. CDR3 loop: CASSYSAGSSYEQYF. In DNA form, the CDR3 reads TGTGCCAGCAGTTACTCGGCCGGATCCTCCTACGAGCAGTACTTC.

This chain connects TRBV7-9 to TRBJ2-7; tentative D call: TRBD2 (5 bases). V lost 4 bases to trimming and J lost 0 bases, with 13 bases between them. The CDR3 is made up of 15 amino acids. Per the germline V gene, CDR1 is SEHNR and CDR2 is FQNEAQ (reference sequence). In DNA, the CDR3 is TGTGCCAGCAGCTCCTCAGGAGGCTCCTCCTACGAGCAGTACTTC. Protein product: CASSSSGGSSYEQYF.

The chain has TRBV5-4 and TRBJ1-4; D gene ambiguous. This CDR3 contains 15 residues. Trimming cost V 4 bases and J 3 bases, with 13 bases left between them. Germline V CDR1 and CDR2: SGHNT, YYREEE (reference sequence). In DNA, the CDR3 is TGTGCCAGCAGCCAAGAGCTAGAGTCTAATGAAAAACTGTTTTTT. Translated: CASSQELESNEKLFF.

The V gene is TRBV5-4, the J gene TRBJ2-3, with 7 bases that match TRBD2. The CDR3 spans 14 residues. Germline lookup yields CDR1 SGHNT and CDR2 YYREEE (reference sequence). Losses at the gene ends were 3 bases for V and 4 bases for J; bases not matched to a gene: 5. CDR3 DNA sequence: TGTGCCAGCAGCTCAGGACTAGACGCAGATACGCAGTATTTT. This sequence encodes CASSSGLDADTQYF.

The V and J genes are TRBV7-9 and TRBJ1-1; D gene ambiguous. Trimming stripped 1 base from V and 0 bases from J, with 9 bases between. From germline, CDR1 is SEHNR and CDR2 FQNEAQ (reference sequence). There are 15 residues in the CDR3. CDR3: CASSLDLAMNTEAFF. The CDR3 nucleotides are TGTGCCAGCAGCTTAGACCTAGCTATGAACACTGAAGCTTTCTTT.

The rearrangement joins TRBV28 to TRBJ1-2; perhaps TRBD1 as D (5 bases). V was pared by 4 bases and J by 4 bases, with 7 bases between. The CDR3 contains 12 residues. Per germline, CDR1 MDHEN and CDR2 SYDVKM. The CDR3 reads CASSSGSYGYTF. CDR3 in DNA: TGTGCCAGCAGTTCAGGGAGCTATGGCTACACCTTC.

The chain links TRBV10-3 to TRBJ1-1; 8 nucleotides match TRBD1. Germline CDR1 reads ENHRY; CDR2 reads SYGVKD. This CDR3 region has 14 residues. After removal of 6 bases from V and 6 bases from J, the junction contained 9 bases not matched to a gene. In DNA, the CDR3 is TGTGCCATCAGCGAAGGACAGGGTGTCCCTGAAGCTTTCTTT. Its translation: CAISEGQGVPEAFF.

The rearrangement links TRBV19 to TRBJ1-6, with TRBD1 matching 7 bases. CDR1 and CDR2 (germline): LNHDA, SQIVND (reference sequence). The CDR3 runs to 16 residues. V dropped 7 bases and J dropped 7; count of bases not matched to a gene: 13. The CDR3 loop is CASTERKGGANSPLHF. CDR3 coding DNA: TGTGCCAGTACGGAAAGGAAAGGGGGCGCCAATTCACCCCTCCACTTT.

This chain joins TRBV18 and TRBJ1-1, with D maybe TRBD1 (5 bases). The CDR3 extends over 13 amino acids. Germline V gene data show CDR1 as KGHSH and CDR2 as LQKENI. Trimming cost V 2 bases and J 8 bases, with 12 bases left between them. Written as DNA, the CDR3 is TGTGCCAGCTCACCAGGGGCCGGGGGAGAAGCTTTCTTT. It encodes CASSPGAGGEAFF.